This T cell receptor (beta chain) was sequenced during a study of shared clonotypes between healthy human individuals. Overall study results and limits: Deeper or shallower sequencing was expected to change how clonotypes are shared among donors.

Several immunoSEQ 96-well plates shared each subset's DNA, each plate a replicate. The repertoire was sequenced with immunoSEQ multiplex PCR; TCRdb's copy has only in-frame clones and lacks some. This sample has about 1.1 million clones; around three quarters occur once, and the top ten carry roughly 0.62%. This CDR3 is 16 amino acids long. The trim removed 4 bases at V and 9 bases at J, leaving 10 bases unmatched. The germline CDR1 and CDR2 sequences are MDHEN and SYDVKM. Comments on this clone: The antigen is unknown.

This clonotype originated in a man between 18 and 29 years old in good health. Some clones in this sample may be carry-over from other donors' samples. The sequencing sample was made of memory CD4+ T cells from PBMCs. Subset of the sample: CD45RA-negative fraction. The genes are TRBV28 and TRBJ2-1, with 12 nucleotides matching TRBD2. The chain's CDR3 is CASSSSSGRASIEQFF. DNA of the CDR3: TGTGCCAGCAGTTCCTCTAGCGGGAGGGCATCTATTGAGCAGTTCTTC.